This TCR beta chain was identified in a study of T cell responses to AZD1222 COVID-19 vaccine. Study-wide points: Repertoires were obtained only post-peak T cell response. Clonal diversity may have been underestimated in mostly white British donors.

The data were produced by immunoSEQ multiplex PCR, yet TCRdb's version contains in-frame clones alone and is incomplete. Of 45,000 to 65,000 clones listed, 60% to 80% are singletons. On this clone: As yet, its antigen is unknown.

The material sequenced was peripheral blood, taken 28 days after the second AZD1222 dose. The clonotype was recovered from an adult who received the AZD1222 COVID-19 vaccine.

Here the CDR3 reads CASSLGQGPTGYTF. CDR3 in DNA: TGTGCCAGCAGCTTGGGACAGGGGCCGACAGGCTACACCTTC. The V call is TRBV5-8, the J call TRBJ1-2, with 8 nucleotides matching TRBD1. This CDR3 has 14 amino acids. V was clipped by 0 bases and J by 8 bases; unmatched bases: 6. The germline V gene has CDR1 SGHTS and CDR2 YDEGEE.